The clone carrying this TCR beta chain was recorded at least ten times. The antigen remains unidentified. Researchers took RNA transcripts and amplified the TCR beta CDR3 regions from them. During a first-round RT-PCR of the TCR CDR3, the HTBI primer set was used. TCRdb independently ran MiXCR on the multiplex PCR reads; one entry per CDR3 protein. Found here are 500,000 to 550,000 distinct CDR3 sequences, 20% of them singletons; the top ten hold around 50%. This sample was included in a study of T cells in Graves' hyperthyroidism and ophthalmopathy. Notes on the study in general: Most clonotypes that expanded in the thyroid above 0.001 also showed up in blood. Prediction of ophthalmopathy progression came a median about 6 months pre-onset.

This sequence was found in a man in his forties or fifties with Graves' ophthalmopathy. Sequenced sample: blood.

The CDR3 coding sequence is TGTGCCAGCAGCTTACAGGGGAATTACCTGGATGAGCAGTTCTTC. Protein: CASSLQGNYLDEQFF. The V call is TRBV11-2, the J call TRBJ2-1; weak D call: TRBD1 (6 bases). The CDR3 contains 15 residues. Germline V gene sequence: CDR1 SGHAT, CDR2 FQNNGV. V lost 2 bases and J 8 bases, leaving 16 bases between the germline ends. The full variable domain, its missing parts supplied by reference TRBV11-2 and TRBJ2-1, is EAGVAQSPRYKIIEKRQSVAFWCNPISGHATLYWYQQILGQGPKLLIQFQNNGVVDDSQLPKDRFSAERLKGVDSTLKIQPAKLEDSAVYLCASSLQGNYLDEQFFGPGTRLTVL.